Presented here are 2 T cell receptor beta chains from one specimen sequenced in a study of T cell responses to AZD1222 COVID-19 vaccine (dated by TCRdb to the early 2020s). The receptor library was made with the immunoSEQ multiplex PCR assay. The table comes from immuneACCESS by way of TCRdb, which keeps in-frame sequences with V and J called. Part of the clones is missing from these tables; in studies checked, under half for an unresolved V gene and the rest for unknown reasons. For this sample the table gives 180,000 or so clones, of which roughly 92% were detected only once. The leading ten clones occupy about 0.6% of the sample. Interpreted using the paper, the time point label stands for: baseline before first vaccination. This specimen consisted of peripheral blood, obtained on day 0 of AZD1222 vaccination. These receptors all come from an adult in good health.

The chain joins TRBV28 to TRBJ1-1; D remains unclear. This CDR3 comprises 14 residues. Per the germline V gene, CDR1 is MDHEN and CDR2 is SYDVKM. Trimming removed 2 bases from V and 6 bases from J, with 13 bases in between. The CDR3 coding sequence is TGTGCCAGCAGTTTACTAGGGAAGGGCGCTGAAGCTTTCTTT. This sequence encodes CASSLLGKGAEAFF.

The J gene is TRBJ1-1, the V gene TRBV28, with D maybe TRBD1 (5 bases). V was pared by 6 bases and J by 4 bases, with 12 bases between. CDR3 length: 13 residues. Germline V CDR1 and CDR2: MDHEN, SYDVKM. In DNA form, the CDR3 reads TGTGCCAGCAGCTCGTCCGGGGGCACTGAAGCTTTCTTT. Protein product: CASSSSGGTEAFF.